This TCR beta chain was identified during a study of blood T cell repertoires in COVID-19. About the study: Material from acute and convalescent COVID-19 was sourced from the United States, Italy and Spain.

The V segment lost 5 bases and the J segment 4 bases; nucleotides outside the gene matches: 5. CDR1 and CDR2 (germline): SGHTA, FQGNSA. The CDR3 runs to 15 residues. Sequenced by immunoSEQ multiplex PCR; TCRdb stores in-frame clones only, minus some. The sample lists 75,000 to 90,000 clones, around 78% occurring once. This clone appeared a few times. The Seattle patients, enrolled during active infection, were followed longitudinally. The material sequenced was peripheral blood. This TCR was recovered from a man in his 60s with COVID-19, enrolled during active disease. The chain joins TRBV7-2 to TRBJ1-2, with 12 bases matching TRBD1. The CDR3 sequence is CASSPGTGGAYGYTF. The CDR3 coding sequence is TGTGCCAGCAGCCCGGGGACAGGGGGCGCCTATGGCTACACCTTC.